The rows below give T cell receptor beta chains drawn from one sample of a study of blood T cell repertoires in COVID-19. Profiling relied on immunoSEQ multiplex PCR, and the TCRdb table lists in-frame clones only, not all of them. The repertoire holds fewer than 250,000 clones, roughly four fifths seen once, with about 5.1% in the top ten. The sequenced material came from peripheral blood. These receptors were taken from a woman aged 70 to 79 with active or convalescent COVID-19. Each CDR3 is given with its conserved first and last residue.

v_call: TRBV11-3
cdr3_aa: CASSLLPWSNEQFF

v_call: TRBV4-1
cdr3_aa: CASSQEGGSSYEQYF

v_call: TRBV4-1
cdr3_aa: CASSHTAGRGSGNNEQFF

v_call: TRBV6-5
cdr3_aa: CASSNSGGHSYEQYF

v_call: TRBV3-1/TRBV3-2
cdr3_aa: CASSPWRGADSPLHF

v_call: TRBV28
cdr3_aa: CASRPLTGALNYGYTF

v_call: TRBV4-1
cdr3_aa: CASSQARASPLHF

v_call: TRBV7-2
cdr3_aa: CASSSAGVGYEQYF

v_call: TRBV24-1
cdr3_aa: CATTDTNYGYTF

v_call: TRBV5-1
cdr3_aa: CASSSEGSYPNEKLFF

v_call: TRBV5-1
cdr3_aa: CASSPLAGVEETQYF

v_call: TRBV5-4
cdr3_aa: CASSPGQGRAKNIQYF

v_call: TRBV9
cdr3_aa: CASSVTGTETQYF

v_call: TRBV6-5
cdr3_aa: CASSTTGAYEQYF

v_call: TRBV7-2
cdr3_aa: CASSPGQVETQYF

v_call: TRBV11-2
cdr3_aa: CASSLEGRYTDTQYF

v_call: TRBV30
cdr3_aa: CAWSAGLAGGHEQFF

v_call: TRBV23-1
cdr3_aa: CASSQYEGVIRPQETQYF

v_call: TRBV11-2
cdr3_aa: CASSLVRDGRGYDGYTF

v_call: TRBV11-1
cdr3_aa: CASSPGDRASTEAFF

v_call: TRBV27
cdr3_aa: CASTYRGTGRPNEKLFF

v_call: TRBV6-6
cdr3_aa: CASSTGQSRGSPLHF

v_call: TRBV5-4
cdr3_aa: CASSWDRLLETQYF

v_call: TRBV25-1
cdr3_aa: CASRAGSNTEAFF

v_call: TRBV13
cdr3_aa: CASSLDSSSYNEQFF

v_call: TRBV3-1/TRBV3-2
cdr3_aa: CASSQDFSLGTNSYEQYF

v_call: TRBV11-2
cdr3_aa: CASSLEGTSGGGYTF